The 12 T cell receptor beta chains below were found in one sample sequenced in a study of blood T cell repertoires in COVID-19. The protocol was immunoSEQ multiplex PCR, while the TCRdb copy is restricted to in-frame clones and leaves out a portion. This sample has 120,000 to 150,000 clones, with nearly 85% found just once. The sequencing sample was made of PBMCs or T cells enriched from blood (not recorded which). The source is a man between 50 and 59 years old in a cohort exposed to, infected with or recovered from COVID-19 (not recorded which).

The chain joins TRBV7-3 to TRBJ2-3; D is uncertain. V was trimmed by 5 bases and J by 3 bases, leaving 3 bases between them. The CDR3 totals 11 residues. Germline CDR1 and CDR2: SGHTA and FQGTGA. The CDR3 DNA follows: TGTGCCAGCAGCCTTACAGATACGCAGTATTTT. It is translated as CASSLTDTQYF.

On this clone: At the DNA level, this CDR3 is encoded by other sequences in the same sample as well. V and J are TRBV27 and TRBJ2-2, with 11 bases matching TRBD1. The V and J ends lost 3 bases and 4 bases, in that order; junction bases with no gene match: 1. CDR3 length: 15 residues. The germline V gene has CDR1 MNHEY and CDR2 SMNVEV (reference sequence). The chain's CDR3 is CASSFGTGGTGELFF. The CDR3, as DNA: TGTGCCAGCAGTTTTGGGACAGGGGGCACCGGGGAGCTGTTTTTT.

The rearrangement uses TRBV27 and TRBJ1-2; D possibly corresponds to TRBD1 (5 bases). This CDR3 spans 15 amino acids. Trimming stripped 3 bases from V and 4 bases from J, with 15 bases between. Germline CDR1 MNHEY, CDR2 SMNVEV (reference sequence). In DNA, the CDR3 is TGTGCCAGCAGTTTCGGGGGGGGAAGTGGCTATGGCTACACCTTC. This codes for CASSFGGGSGYGYTF.

The J gene is TRBJ2-1, the V gene TRBV18; 10 bases line up with TRBD2. The V and J ends lost 6 bases and 13 bases, in that order; junction bases with no gene match: 9. The germline gives CDR1 KGHSH, CDR2 LQKENI. This CDR3 has 13 amino acids. CDR3 in amino acids: CASSPAAGGPQFF. DNA for the CDR3: TGTGCCAGCTCCCCAGCAGCGGGAGGGCCCCAGTTCTTC. Variable domain in full (rest from reference TRBV18 and TRBJ2-1): NAGVMQNPRHLVRRRGQEARLRCSPMKGHSHVYWYRQLPEEGLKFMVYLQKENIIDESGMPKERFSAEFPKEGPSILRIQQVVRGDSAAYFCASSPAAGGPQFFGPGTRLTVL.

The V call is TRBV6-5, the J call TRBJ1-3, with D perhaps matching TRBD1 (5 bases). CDR1 and CDR2 from the germline V gene are MNHEY and SVGAGI. CDR3 size: 14 residues. The V and J ends lost 5 bases and 2 bases respectively, with 10 bases between them. The CDR3 nucleotides are TGTGCCAGCAGTCTTCAGGGAACTGGAAACACCATATATTTT. Encoded protein: CASSLQGTGNTIYF.

The chain recombines TRBV6-2 or TRBV6-3 with TRBJ2-5, with D possibly TRBD1 on 7 matching bases. Germline V CDR1 and CDR2: MNHEY, SVGEGT. The germline V and J ends were trimmed by 6 bases and 5 bases, with 19 bases remaining between them. This CDR3 contains 15 residues. CDR3 DNA sequence: TGTGCCAGCAGCAGGCCGGCAGGGGGGCGGGAGACCCAGTACTTC. This sequence encodes CASSRPAGGRETQYF.

V usage is TRBV7-8 and J usage is TRBJ1-5, with D tentatively TRBD1 (6 bases). This CDR3 has 15 amino acids. Germline V gene sequence: CDR1 SGHVS, CDR2 FQNEAQ. Trimming cost V 5 bases and J 5 bases, with 16 bases left between them. In nucleotides, the CDR3 is TGTGCCAGCAGCCTAGAGCGGGGGGCCTATCAGCCCCAGCATTTT. Its translation: CASSLERGAYQPQHF.

This sequence joins TRBV10-3 and TRBJ1-4, with 9 bases lining up with TRBD1. CDR3 length: 15 residues. V trimming: 3 bases; J trimming: 2 bases; junction bases outside the gene matches: 1. Germline V gene lookup returns CDR1 ENHRY and CDR2 SYGVKD. The CDR3 DNA sequence: TGTGCCATCAGTGACGGGACAGGGACTAATGAAAAACTGTTTTTT. This codes for CAISDGTGTNEKLFF.

The J gene is TRBJ2-1, the V gene TRBV5-4; TRBD2 matches 11 bases. CDR3 length equals 18 residues. The junction had 8 bases not matched to a gene; V was cut back by 3 bases and J by 0 bases. Germline CDR1 reads SGHNT; CDR2 reads YYREEE (reference sequence). The CDR3 bases are TGTGCCAGCAGCTGGGGGACTAGCGGTCCGAGCTCCTACAATGAGCAGTTCTTC. It translates to CASSWGTSGPSSYNEQFF.

The gene calls are TRBV7-9 and TRBJ2-5, with a tentative D call TRBD2 (6 bases). This CDR3 contains 14 residues. The germline V gene has CDR1 SEHNR and CDR2 FQNEAQ (reference sequence). Trimming took off 5 bases at V and 7 bases at J, with 17 bases between the two ends. Here the CDR3 reads CASSPGLPGGTQYF. DNA for the CDR3: TGTGCCAGCAGCCCGGGACTCCCCGGGGGGACCCAGTACTTC.

The rearrangement joins TRBV5-5 to TRBJ1-2; D unclear. Germline loops: CDR1 SGHKS, CDR2 YYEKEE (reference sequence). V gave up 1 base and J gave up 4 bases, with 14 bases separating them. This CDR3 is 15 amino acids long. In DNA form, the CDR3 reads TGTGCCAGCAGCTTGAGTCGGGGTCTAGGCTATGGCTACACCTTC. This gives the protein CASSLSRGLGYGYTF.

The chain recombines TRBV6-2 or TRBV6-3 with TRBJ2-7; D is perhaps TRBD1 (6 bases). The V end was cut by 2 bases, the J end by 3 bases, with 14 bases between. Germline-derived CDR1 and CDR2 are MNHEY and SVGEGT. CDR3 length equals 15 residues. CDR3 sequence: CASSYLSGDIYEQYF. In DNA form, the CDR3 reads TGTGCCAGCAGTTACCTCTCCGGGGACATCTACGAGCAGTACTTC.